This T cell receptor beta chain was found in a study of Ad26.COV2.S vaccination and SARS-CoV-2 variants. The data were produced by immunoSEQ multiplex PCR, yet TCRdb's version contains in-frame clones alone and is incomplete. This sample has fewer than 150,000 clones; just over 85% occur once, and the top ten carry 5%. The ends were cut back, 1 base at V and 4 bases at J, with 13 bases in the middle. The germline CDR1 and CDR2 sequences are MGHRA and YSYEKL. CDR3 length: 15 amino acids. This sequence was found in a human donor who had recovered from COVID-19. Source: peripheral blood, taken after recovery from COVID-19. The rearrangement links TRBV4-1 to TRBJ1-2; a possible D gene is TRBD1 (6 bases). The CDR3 protein is CASSQGGAQGYGYTF. The CDR3 DNA follows: TGCGCCAGCAGCCAAGGGGGGGCACAGGGCTATGGCTACACCTTC.